This T cell receptor (beta chain) was documented in a study of blood T cells in healthy people across ages. With 1 base removed from V and 9 bases from J, the gap between germline ends came to 10 bases. Looked up from germline, CDR1 is SEHNR and CDR2 is FQNEAQ (reference sequence). This CDR3 contains 13 residues. Only one count was recorded for this clonotype. The amount of total RNA extracted per sample was at least 5 micrograms. Next came a second PCR, run for about 7 to 12 cycles, which used a sample-barcoded 5' primer along with a J-beta primer mix. MiXCR, run by TCRdb on the 5' RACE reads, gives a single entry per CDR3 protein. The sample records about 1.8 million distinct CDR3 sequences, around 48% being singletons.

This clonotype originated in a woman aged 40 to 49 in good health. Source material: blood. The chain uses TRBV7-9 and TRBJ1-3, with D unresolved. CDR3 bases: TGTGCCAGCAGCTTAGGAGAAGGCACCACCATATATTTT. Encoded protein: CASSLGEGTTIYF.